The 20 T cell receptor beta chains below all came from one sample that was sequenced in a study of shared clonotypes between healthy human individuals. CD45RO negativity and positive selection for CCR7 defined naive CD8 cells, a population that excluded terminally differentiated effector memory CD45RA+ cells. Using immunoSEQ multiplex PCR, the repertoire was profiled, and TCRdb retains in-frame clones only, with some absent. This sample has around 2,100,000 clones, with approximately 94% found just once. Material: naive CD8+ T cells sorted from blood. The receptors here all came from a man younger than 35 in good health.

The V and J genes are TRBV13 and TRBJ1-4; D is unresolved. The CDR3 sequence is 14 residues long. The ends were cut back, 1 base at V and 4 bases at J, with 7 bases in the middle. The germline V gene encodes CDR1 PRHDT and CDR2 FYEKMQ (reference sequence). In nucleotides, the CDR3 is TGTGCCAGCAGCTTAGCCCAAGATAATGAAAAACTGTTTTTT. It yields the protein CASSLAQDNEKLFF.

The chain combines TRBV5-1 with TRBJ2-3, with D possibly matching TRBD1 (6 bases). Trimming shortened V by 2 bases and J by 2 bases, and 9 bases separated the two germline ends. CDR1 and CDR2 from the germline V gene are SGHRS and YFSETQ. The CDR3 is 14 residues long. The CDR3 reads CASSFLGATDTQYF. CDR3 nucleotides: TGCGCCAGCAGCTTCCTGGGGGCCACAGATACGCAGTATTTT.

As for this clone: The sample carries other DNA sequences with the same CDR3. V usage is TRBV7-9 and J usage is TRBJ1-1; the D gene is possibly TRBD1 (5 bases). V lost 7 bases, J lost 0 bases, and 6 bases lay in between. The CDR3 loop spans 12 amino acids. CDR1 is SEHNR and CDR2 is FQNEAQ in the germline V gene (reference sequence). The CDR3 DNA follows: TGTGCCAGCACAGGGATGAACACTGAAGCTTTCTTT. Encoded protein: CASTGMNTEAFF.

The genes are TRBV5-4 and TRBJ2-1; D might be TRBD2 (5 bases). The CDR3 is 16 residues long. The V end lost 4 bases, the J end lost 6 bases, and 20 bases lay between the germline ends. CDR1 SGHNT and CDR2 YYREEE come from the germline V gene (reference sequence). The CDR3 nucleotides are TGTGCCAGCAGCCCCCCCCGGCTAGCCGCTTTCAATGAGCAGTTCTTC. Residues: CASSPPRLAAFNEQFF.

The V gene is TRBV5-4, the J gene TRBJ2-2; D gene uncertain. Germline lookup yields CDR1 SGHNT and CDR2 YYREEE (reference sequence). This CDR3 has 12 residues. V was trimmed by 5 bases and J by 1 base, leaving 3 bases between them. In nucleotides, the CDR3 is TGTGCCAGCAGTAAGAACACCGGGGAGCTGTTTTTT. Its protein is CASSKNTGELFF.

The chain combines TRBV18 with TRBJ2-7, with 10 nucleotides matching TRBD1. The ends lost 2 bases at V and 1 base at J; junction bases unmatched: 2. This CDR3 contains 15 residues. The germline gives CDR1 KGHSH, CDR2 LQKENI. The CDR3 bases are TGTGCCAGCTCACCATCGGACAGGGGGTCCTACGAGCAGTACTTC. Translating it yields CASSPSDRGSYEQYF.

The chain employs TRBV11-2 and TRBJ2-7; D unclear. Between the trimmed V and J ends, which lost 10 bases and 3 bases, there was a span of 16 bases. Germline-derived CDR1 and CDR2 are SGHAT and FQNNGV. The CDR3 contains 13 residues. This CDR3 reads CATLSILGYEQYF. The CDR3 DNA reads TGTGCCACCCTATCGATTCTGGGCTACGAGCAGTACTTC.

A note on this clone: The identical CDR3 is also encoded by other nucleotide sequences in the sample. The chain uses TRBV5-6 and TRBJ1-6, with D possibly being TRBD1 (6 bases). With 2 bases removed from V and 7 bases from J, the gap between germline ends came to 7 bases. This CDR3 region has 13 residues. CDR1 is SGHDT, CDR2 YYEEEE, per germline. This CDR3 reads CASSLGGNSPLHF. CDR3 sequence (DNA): TGTGCCAGCAGCTTAGGGGGAAATTCACCCCTCCACTTT.

The CDR3 sequence: CASSPRDVDTEAFF. DNA for the CDR3: TGTGCCAGTAGTCCCAGGGACGTGGACACTGAAGCTTTCTTT. The rearrangement joins TRBV19 to TRBJ1-1; perhaps TRBD1 as D (5 bases). The CDR3 consists of 14 residues. Germline CDR1 reads LNHDA; CDR2 reads SQIVND (reference sequence). Trimming left V 5 bases short and J 3 bases short, with 13 bases between.

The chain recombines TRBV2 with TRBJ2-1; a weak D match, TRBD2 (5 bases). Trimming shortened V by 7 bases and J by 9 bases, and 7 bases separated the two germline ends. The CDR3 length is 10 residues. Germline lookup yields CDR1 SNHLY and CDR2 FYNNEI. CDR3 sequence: CASIGLEQFF. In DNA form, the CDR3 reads TGTGCCAGCATTGGACTTGAGCAGTTCTTC.

For the CDR3, the DNA is TGTGCCAGCAGCCAGTGGGGGGACCCCTACGAGCAGTACTTC. Protein product: CASSQWGDPYEQYF. The gene calls are TRBV14 and TRBJ2-7, with D maybe TRBD2 (6 bases). Germline V gene lookup returns CDR1 SGHDN and CDR2 FVKESK. Trimming stripped 3 bases from V and 2 bases from J, with 11 bases between. The CDR3 totals 14 residues.

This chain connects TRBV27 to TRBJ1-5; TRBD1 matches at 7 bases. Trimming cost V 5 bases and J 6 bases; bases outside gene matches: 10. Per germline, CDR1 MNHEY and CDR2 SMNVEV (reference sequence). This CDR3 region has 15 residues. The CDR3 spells CASSPGQISRQPQHF. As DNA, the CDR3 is TGTGCCAGCAGTCCGGGACAGATTTCACGTCAGCCCCAGCATTTT.

The CDR3: CASSHLRLGDRDWPQHF. CDR3 bases: TGTGCCAGCAGCCATCTCAGGCTAGGAGACAGGGACTGGCCCCAGCATTTT. V gene TRBV5-5 combines with J gene TRBJ1-5, with TRBD1 matching over 7 bases. CDR3 length: 17 amino acids. Germline V lookup: CDR1 SGHKS, CDR2 YYEKEE (reference sequence). V dropped 4 bases and J dropped 9; count of bases not matched to a gene: 19.

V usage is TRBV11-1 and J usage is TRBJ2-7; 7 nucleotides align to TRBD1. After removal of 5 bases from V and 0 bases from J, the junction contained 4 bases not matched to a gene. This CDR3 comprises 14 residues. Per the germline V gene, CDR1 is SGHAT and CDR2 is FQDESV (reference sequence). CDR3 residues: CASSPRDSSYEQYF. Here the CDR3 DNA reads TGTGCCAGCAGCCCGAGGGACAGCTCCTACGAGCAGTACTTC.

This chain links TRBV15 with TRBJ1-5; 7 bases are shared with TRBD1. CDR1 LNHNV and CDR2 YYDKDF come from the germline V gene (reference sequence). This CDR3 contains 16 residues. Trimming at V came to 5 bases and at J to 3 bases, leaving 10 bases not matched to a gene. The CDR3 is CATSSHLGQVNQPQHF. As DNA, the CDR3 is TGTGCCACCAGCTCTCACCTAGGACAGGTCAATCAGCCCCAGCATTTT.

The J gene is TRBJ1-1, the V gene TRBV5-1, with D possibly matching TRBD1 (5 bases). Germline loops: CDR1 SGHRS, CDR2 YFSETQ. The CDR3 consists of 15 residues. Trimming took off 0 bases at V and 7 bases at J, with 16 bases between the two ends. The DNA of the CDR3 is TGCGCCAGCAGCTTGGCCCTAGGTAGGGACCTTGAAGCTTTCTTT. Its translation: CASSLALGRDLEAFF.

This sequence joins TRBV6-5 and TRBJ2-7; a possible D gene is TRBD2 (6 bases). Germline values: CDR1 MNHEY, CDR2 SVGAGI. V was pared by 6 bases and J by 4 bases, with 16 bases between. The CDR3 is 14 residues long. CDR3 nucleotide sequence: TGTGCCAGCAGCCCCGACGCGGGAAGGTACGAGCAGTACTTC. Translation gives CASSPDAGRYEQYF.

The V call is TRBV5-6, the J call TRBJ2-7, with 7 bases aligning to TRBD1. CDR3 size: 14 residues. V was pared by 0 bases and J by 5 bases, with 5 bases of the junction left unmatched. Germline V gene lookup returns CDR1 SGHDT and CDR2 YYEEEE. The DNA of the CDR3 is TGTGCCAGCAGCTTGGGTACAGGGGTAAACGAGCAGTACTTC. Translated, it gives CASSLGTGVNEQYF.

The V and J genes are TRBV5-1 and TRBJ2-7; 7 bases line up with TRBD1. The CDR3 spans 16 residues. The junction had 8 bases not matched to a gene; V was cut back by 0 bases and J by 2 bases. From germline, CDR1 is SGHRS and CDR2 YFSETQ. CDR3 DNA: TGCGCCAGCAGCTTGGTTTCAGGGGGAGCTACCTACGAGCAGTACTTC. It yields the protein CASSLVSGGATYEQYF.

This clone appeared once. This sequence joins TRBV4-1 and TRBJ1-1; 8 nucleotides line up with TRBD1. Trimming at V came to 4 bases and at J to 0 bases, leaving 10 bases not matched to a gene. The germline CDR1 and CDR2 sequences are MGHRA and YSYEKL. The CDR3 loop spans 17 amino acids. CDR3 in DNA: TGCGCCAGCAGCCCTCGGACAGGGCCCCAGATGAACACTGAAGCTTTCTTT. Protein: CASSPRTGPQMNTEAFF.